The rows below give T cell receptor beta chains drawn from one sample of a study of Ad26.COV2.S vaccination and SARS-CoV-2 variants. The repertoire was sequenced with immunoSEQ multiplex PCR; TCRdb's copy has only in-frame clones and lacks some. The sample contains 300,000 to 500,000 clones, roughly nine tenths of which appear only once. Sequenced material: peripheral blood, taken in a trial of Ad26.COV2.S vaccine versus placebo. These receptors all come from a person aged 18-65 years who received the Ad26.COV2.S COVID-19 vaccine or a placebo. Both conserved end residues are trimmed from each CDR3.

>16|TRBV24-1
ATSVLGHLSLAKNIQY
>13|TRBV2
ASNQDRASNQPQH
>11|TRBV5-1
ASSEPGSNEQF
>12|TRBV7-9
ASSGTPNTGELF
>12|TRBV7-9
ASSLGGLLSPLH
>12|TRBV19
ASSSVSPVSPLH
>16|TRBV4-3
ASSQAFTGTDYNSPLH
>16|TRBV19
ASSIDLKVQRTNEKLF
>13|TRBV4-1
ASSQVTGSQETQY
>13|TRBV7-2
ASSLRTSESYEQY
>18|TRBV19
ASSRGARQGNLQGNTEAF
>11|TRBV5-1
ASRQSENYGYT
>11|TRBV10-3
AIRAGMREGYT
>10|TRBV5-1
ASSLGNSPLH
>12|TRBV5-1
ASSWGATGNTIY
>15|TRBV27
ASSTPRDYKQTDTQY
>11|TRBV30
AWSPSGANVLT
>16|TRBV3-1/TRBV3-2
ASSQELPGADYNSPLH
>13|TRBV19
ASSILGQTNQPQH
>11|TRBV27
ASSPPGPYGYT
>11|TRBV2
ASSEQQTGELF
>10|TRBV3-1/TRBV3-2
ASSQDEARRY
>14|TRBV6-1
ASSGRRSGATDTQY
>9|TRBV2
ASTSYYEQY
>11|TRBV30
AWSGPSNYGYT
>10|TRBV2
ASRDRGPEAF
>12|TRBV5-4
ASSLGRGGYGYT
>11|TRBV19
ASGTDSGNTIY
>12|TRBV7-2
ASSWVTYTDTQY
>12|TRBV6-5
ASTAANLNTEAF
>15|TRBV18
ASSPREGGFDNQPQH
>13|TRBV7-6
ASSALGVSGNTIY
>12|TRBV5-4
ASSLEGRTGELF
>15|TRBV10-2
ASSDPTSGGLSYEQY
>12|TRBV7-2
ASSLDRGRSEAF
>10|TRBV7-9
ASSFVEGTQY